This T cell receptor (beta chain) originates from a study of OX40 agonist ivuxolimab in advanced cancers. For the study at large: Antecedent anti-PD-1, anti-PD-L1 or anti-CTLA-4 therapy was permissible, with 30% to 50% having received some. Findings of the study overall: The study observed clonal expansion of CD4+ and CD8+ blood T cells by week 6 at 0.1 to 3.0 mg/kg. Some patients who did not respond also had low normalized T-cell clonal expansion.

Per the germline V gene, CDR1 is SGHRS and CDR2 is YFSETQ. Trimming shortened V by 0 bases and J by 0 bases, and 6 bases separated the two germline ends. The CDR3 contains 15 residues. The assay was immunoSEQ multiplex PCR, and TCRdb's table has in-frame clones only and misses some. This sample has some 60,000 clones; roughly 85% occur once, and the top ten carry less than 0.45%. As for this clone: No antigen is known for it.

The TCR comes from an adult with an advanced solid tumor such as melanoma, head and neck, liver or kidney cancer. The chain combines TRBV5-1 with TRBJ2-2, with unresolved D. The sample was CD4+ or CD8+ T cells sorted from blood, taken in a trial of the OX40 agonist ivuxolimab. The DNA of the CDR3 is TGCGCCAGCAGCTTGGAGGCATCGAACACCGGGGAGCTGTTTTTT. Residues: CASSLEASNTGELFF.